Listed below are T cell receptor beta chains from one sample, sequenced in a study of T-cell reconstitution after alpha-beta-depleted transplantation in children. TCRdb itself ran the PCR reads through MiXCR, one entry per CDR3 protein. The profile covers about 400,000 distinct CDR3 sequences, with 20% appearing a single time and 3.8% taken by the ten largest. The specimen was PBMCs from the stem cell graft donor, collected from the stem cell graft. Receptor source: a human donor who donated a stem cell graft to a child with acute myeloid leukemia. The conserved cysteine and the conserved F or W are not part of the CDR3 here. The order of the fields is J gene, V gene, clone size, CDR3 protein. The size field is filled for only some rows; it gives once, few, many or a size class.

TRBJ2-7,TRBV20-1,few,SATGDDFPTFPMEQY
TRBJ2-1,TRBV12-3/TRBV12-4,NA,ASSPGLAGTYNEQF
TRBJ1-1,TRBV3-1,NA,ASSQLLGWEAF
TRBJ2-7,TRBV29-1,few,SVDDRDSYEQY
TRBJ2-2,TRBV5-5,few,ASSPGSYTGELF
TRBJ2-5,TRBV20-1,few,SAVGVTETQY
TRBJ2-5,TRBV24-1,few,ATSVPGQGETQY
TRBJ2-1,TRBV20-1,many,SAGEGLASYNEQF
TRBJ1-2,TRBV27,NA,ATAPQAGAYGYT
TRBJ2-5,TRBV12-3/TRBV12-4,NA,ASSGRAEETQY
TRBJ1-6,TRBV7-9,NA,ASSLREGTSPLH
TRBJ2-3,TRBV29-1,few,SVRPGLATDTQY
TRBJ2-1,TRBV21-1,few,ASSTRDIYNEQF
TRBJ1-6,TRBV20-1,few,SARGTHNSPLH
TRBJ2-1,TRBV30,few,AWSKSFNEQF
TRBJ2-1,TRBV29-1,NA,SGKTRSSYNEQF
TRBJ1-5,TRBV25-1,few,ASSGEGQGAANQPQH
TRBJ1-5,TRBV5-6,NA,ASSRTAREPQH
TRBJ2-2,TRBV5-5,few,ASSLGRANTGELF
TRBJ2-7,TRBV25-1,NA,ASSESGNEQY
TRBJ2-1,TRBV12-3/TRBV12-4,few,ASRTRDSSSYNEQF
TRBJ2-1,TRBV7-2,NA,ASSSRTGGIEQF
TRBJ1-6,TRBV6-5,few,ASSYDWAGYNSPLH
TRBJ1-1,TRBV12-3/TRBV12-4,NA,ASSTGGFTEAF
TRBJ2-1,TRBV5-1,many,ASSLWGGNEQF
TRBJ2-3,TRBV28,NA,ASRGSVASTDTQY
TRBJ1-5,TRBV20-1,NA,SASRTANQPQH
TRBJ1-1,TRBV5-5,many,ASSPLTRDRGYTEAF
TRBJ1-4,TRBV20-1,NA,SARGRGPTNEKLF